The next 9 T cell receptor beta chains were all read from a single sample in a study of T cell changes during pregnancy in multiple sclerosis. Measured with immunoSEQ multiplex PCR; TCRdb has only the in-frame clones, and not every one. The table has some 80,000 clones, roughly 96% seen once; the top ten hold more than 0.85%. The sequenced sample was peripheral blood, obtained in the second trimester of pregnancy. The source is a female donor with multiple sclerosis, enrolled in a pregnancy study.

This clone appeared a single time. The chain combines TRBV7-8 with TRBJ2-7; TRBD2 is a possible D gene (6 bases). Germline CDR1 and CDR2: SGHVS and FQNEAQ. Trimming pared 4 bases from V and 2 bases from J, leaving 15 bases between. The CDR3 length is 15 residues. CDR3 in amino acids: CASSYWGDLTYEQYF. CDR3 nucleotides: TGTGCCAGCAGCTATTGGGGGGACCTTACCTACGAGCAGTACTTC. Together with reference TRBV7-8 and TRBJ2-7, the CDR3 gives the full variable domain: GAGVSQSPRYKVAKRGQDVALRCDPISGHVSLFWYQQALGQGPEFLTYFQNEAQLDKSGLPSDRFFAERPEGSVSTLKIQRTQQEDSAVYLCASSYWGDLTYEQYFGPGTRLTVT.

The chain has TRBV7-8 and TRBJ1-1; D is uncertain. There are 13 residues in the CDR3. Between the trimmed V and J ends, which lost 3 bases and 4 bases, there was a span of 9 bases. CDR1 and CDR2 (germline): SGHVS, FQNEAQ. CDR3 sequence (DNA): TGTGCCAGCAGCTTTAGGGAGGGCACTGAAGCTTTCTTT. This codes for CASSFREGTEAFF. Supplemented by reference TRBV7-8 and TRBJ1-1, the full variable domain reads GAGVSQSPRYKVAKRGQDVALRCDPISGHVSLFWYQQALGQGPEFLTYFQNEAQLDKSGLPSDRFFAERPEGSVSTLKIQRTQQEDSAVYLCASSFREGTEAFFGQGTRLTVV.

This rearrangement joins TRBV6-5 to TRBJ2-7; TRBD1 is a possible D gene (6 bases). V was clipped by 2 bases and J by 1 base, with 9 bases between them. Germline V lookup: CDR1 MNHEY, CDR2 SVGAGI. This CDR3 comprises 14 residues. In DNA, the CDR3 is TGTGCCAGCAGTTACCTCGGACAGTCCTACGAGCAGTACTTC. It encodes CASSYLGQSYEQYF.

The V and J genes are TRBV6-5 and TRBJ2-5; possible D gene TRBD1, 5 bases. Per the germline V gene, CDR1 is MNHEY and CDR2 is SVGAGI. V lost 4 bases, J lost 5 bases, and 17 bases lay in between. This CDR3 is built from 15 residues. The DNA of the CDR3 is TGTGCCAGCAGTTTGACGCAGGGCCCCGGGGAGACCCAGTACTTC. Its translation is CASSLTQGPGETQYF.

V usage is TRBV19 and J usage is TRBJ2-7; 8 bases agree with TRBD1. The CDR3 has 14 residues. Per germline, CDR1 LNHDA and CDR2 SQIVND (reference sequence). The V and J ends lost 3 bases and 6 bases, in that order; junction bases with no gene match: 7. CDR3: CASSIPGQGLEQYF. The CDR3 nucleotides read TGTGCCAGTAGTATCCCTGGACAGGGTCTCGAGCAGTACTTC.

The gene calls are TRBV9 and TRBJ2-5; D perhaps matches TRBD1 (7 bases). V was shortened by 3 bases and J by 5 bases, with 17 bases between the two germline ends. The germline CDR1 and CDR2 sequences are SGDLS and YYNGEE. The CDR3 consists of 15 residues. The DNA for the CDR3 is TGTGCCAGCAGCGCTTTGGAGGGGGCGAAGGAGACCCAGTACTTC. Translated, it gives CASSALEGAKETQYF.

This clone was seen a few times. The chain carries TRBV7-2 and TRBJ1-5; possibly TRBD1 for D (5 bases). Per germline, CDR1 SGHTA and CDR2 FQGNSA. CDR3 length equals 12 residues. The V end was cut by 4 bases, the J end by 6 bases, with 7 bases between. CDR3 sequence (DNA): TGTGCCAGCAGCTCGGGGGGTCAGCCCCAGCATTTT. Protein product: CASSSGGQPQHF.

The CDR3 here is CASSRLSSDSYEQYF. The CDR3, as DNA: TGTGCCAGCAGCCGGCTCTCTAGCGACTCCTACGAGCAGTACTTC. This rearrangement joins TRBV14 to TRBJ2-7, with D maybe TRBD2 (6 bases). The ends were cut back, 4 bases at V and 0 bases at J, with 13 bases in the middle. CDR1 is SGHDN and CDR2 is FVKESK in the germline V gene. This CDR3 is built from 15 residues.

This clone was recorded only once. The chain recombines TRBV5-6 with TRBJ1-2, with a possible D match to TRBD1 (6 bases). The germline V gene has CDR1 SGHDT and CDR2 YYEEEE. The CDR3 has 13 residues. Trimming cost V 6 bases and J 7 bases, with 16 bases left between them. CDR3 bases: TGTGCCAGCATCGCCAACTACAGGGCTGGCTACACCTTC. Translating it yields CASIANYRAGYTF.